This T cell receptor beta chain was sequenced in a study of blood T cell repertoires in COVID-19. Germline V gene lookup returns CDR1 KGHSH and CDR2 LQKENI. The CDR3 is 17 amino acids. Trimming at V came to 3 bases and at J to 4 bases, leaving 8 bases not matched to a gene. Patients of the Seattle cohort, enrolled during active infection, were followed longitudinally. The repertoire was sequenced with immunoSEQ multiplex PCR; TCRdb's copy has only in-frame clones and lacks some. The table shows some 200,000 clones, with 84% occurring only once. The J gene is TRBJ2-2, the V gene TRBV18, with TRBD1 matching over 10 bases. The sequenced material came from peripheral blood. This receptor was taken from an elderly woman with COVID-19, enrolled during active disease. The CDR3 loop reads CASSPPPGQGSTGELFF. The CDR3 DNA follows: TGTGCCAGCTCACCGCCACCGGGACAGGGGAGCACCGGGGAGCTGTTTTTT.